This paragraph reports one TCR beta chain. Antigen: not known. Cells were stimulated nonspecifically with anti-CD3/anti-CD28 magnetic beads. Sorting selected CD4+ T cells upregulating both CD40 ligand and CD69. This sample is drawn from a study of persistence of HIV-infected CD4 T cells. The germline V gene has CDR1 KGHSH and CDR2 LQKENI. Trimming removed 3 bases at V and 7 bases at J, with 22 bases between. The CDR3 is 17 residues long. Sequencing used immunoSEQ version 4 in survey mode. Produced via immunoSEQ multiplex PCR; TCRdb's table is partial and in-frame only. The data show 37,000 or so clones, over 80% seen once. Points from the study as a whole: Compared with CD3/CD28-stimulated cells, CMV- and Gag-responding cells showed lower TCRbeta richness.

The sample in question was CD4+ T cells sorted from PBMCs after approximately 18-hour stimulation, obtained from a patient who received antiretroviral therapy. The receptor was isolated from an adult man with HIV who was CMV-seropositive. The rearrangement joins TRBV18 to TRBJ2-1, with D possibly matching TRBD2 (5 bases). CDR3 amino acids: CASSPPARLPFGNEQFF. CDR3 DNA sequence: TGTGCCAGCTCACCCCCAGCAAGACTACCGTTCGGGAATGAGCAGTTCTTC.